This passage covers 23 T cell receptor beta chains from one sample sequenced in a study of T cell changes during pregnancy in multiple sclerosis. Assay: immunoSEQ multiplex PCR; the TCRdb copy retains only in-frame clones and omits some. The profile shows approximately 44,000 clones, about nine tenths of them singletons. The sequencing used CD4+ T cells from peripheral blood mononuclear cells, collected before pregnancy. The receptors stem from a female donor with multiple sclerosis, enrolled in a pregnancy study.

This sequence joins TRBV9 and TRBJ2-7, with a possible D match to TRBD1 (7 bases). Germline V gene lookup returns CDR1 SGDLS and CDR2 YYNGEE. Trimming cost V 0 bases and J 6 bases, with 19 bases left between them. The CDR3 has 16 residues. The CDR3 DNA reads TGTGCCAGCAGCGTAGGTTCGGCAGGGGGGACCGGCGAGCAGTACTTC. Residues: CASSVGSAGGTGEQYF.

The rearrangement links TRBV5-4 to TRBJ2-7, with D perhaps TRBD1 (5 bases). The germline CDR1 and CDR2 sequences are SGHNT and YYREEE (reference sequence). V was clipped by 4 bases and J by 0 bases, with 14 bases between them. This CDR3 comprises 15 residues. CDR3: CASSPAGLSSYEQYF. The CDR3 region has the DNA TGTGCCAGCAGCCCCGCAGGGCTGAGCTCCTACGAGCAGTACTTC.

This clone occurred a few times. The chain links TRBV2 to TRBJ1-5, with D possibly being TRBD1 (6 bases). V was cut by 8 bases and J by 11 bases, with 19 bases left in between. This CDR3 has 13 residues. Germline values: CDR1 SNHLY, CDR2 FYNNEI. The CDR3: CASDGAGDKAQHF. CDR3 sequence (DNA): TGTGCCAGCGACGGGGCGGGGGACAAGGCCCAGCATTTT.

The rearrangement links TRBV7-3 to TRBJ1-5, with D uncertain. The CDR3 has 13 amino acids. Germline V lookup: CDR1 SGHTA, CDR2 FQGTGA. The V end was cut by 5 bases, the J end by 9 bases, with 14 bases between. CDR3 protein: CASSLNREGPQHF. DNA of the CDR3: TGTGCCAGCAGCCTAAACCGGGAAGGGCCCCAGCATTTT.

V gene TRBV5-1 combines with J gene TRBJ2-2; TRBD1 is a possible D gene (6 bases). CDR1 and CDR2 from the germline V gene are SGHRS and YFSETQ. V was shortened by 4 bases and J by 9 bases, with 19 bases between the two germline ends. The CDR3 has 15 amino acids. This CDR3 reads CASSPSRQGSRELFF. DNA for the CDR3: TGCGCCAGCAGCCCGTCGAGGCAGGGGAGCCGGGAGCTGTTTTTT.

The V gene is TRBV7-3, the J gene TRBJ2-1; 7 positions agree with TRBD1. This CDR3 has 14 amino acids. The V gene end was trimmed by 0 bases and the J gene end by 8 bases; junction bases not matched to a gene: 4. Germline CDR1 reads SGHTA; CDR2 reads FQGTGA. CDR3 protein: CASSLTRDSHEQFF. The CDR3 DNA follows: TGTGCCAGCAGCTTAACTAGGGACAGCCATGAGCAGTTCTTC.

V gene TRBV7-9 combines with J gene TRBJ1-1; D not resolved. Germline assignment: CDR1 SEHNR and CDR2 FQNEAQ (reference sequence). The CDR3 runs 14 residues. Trimming pared 1 base from V and 3 bases from J, leaving 9 bases between. In DNA form, the CDR3 reads TGTGCCAGCAGCTTAGGAGGTGCCGACACTGAAGCTTTCTTT. Amino acids: CASSLGGADTEAFF.

This clone was recorded once. The chain uses TRBV10-3 and TRBJ1-2; D is uncertain. Germline assignment: CDR1 ENHRY and CDR2 SYGVKD. Trimming cost V 9 bases and J 4 bases, with 15 bases left between them. CDR3 length equals 13 residues. For the CDR3, the DNA is TGTGCCATTTCACCCGACATGATCTATGGCTACACCTTC. Translation: CAISPDMIYGYTF.

The chain uses TRBV6-5 and TRBJ1-1; D perhaps matches TRBD1 (6 bases). Germline V CDR1 and CDR2: MNHEY, SVGAGI. CDR3 length equals 14 residues. Between the trimmed V and J ends, which lost 7 bases and 6 bases, there was a span of 18 bases. The CDR3 loop is CASNVRGAGAEAFF. CDR3 coding DNA: TGTGCCAGCAATGTTCGGGGGGCTGGGGCTGAAGCTTTCTTT.

V is TRBV7-9 and J is TRBJ1-3; 7 bases are shared with TRBD1. The CDR3 length is 17 residues. Germline V gene data show CDR1 as SEHNR and CDR2 as FQNEAQ (reference sequence). Unmatched junction bases numbered 11, after V lost 6 bases and J lost 0 bases. The CDR3 reads CASRPTGARISGNTIYF. CDR3 coding DNA: TGTGCCAGCAGGCCTACAGGGGCACGAATCTCTGGAAACACCATATATTTT.

V gene TRBV5-1 combines with J gene TRBJ1-3; weak D call: TRBD1 (5 bases). This CDR3 has 14 residues. V dropped 6 bases and J dropped 2 bases, with 12 bases sitting between them. Germline assignment: CDR1 SGHRS and CDR2 YFSETQ. CDR3 loop: CASNSGSPGNTIYF. The DNA for the CDR3 is TGCGCCAGCAACTCAGGGTCTCCTGGAAACACCATATATTTT.

The chain is built from TRBV5-1 and TRBJ2-5; the D gene is possibly TRBD2 (5 bases). Trimming stripped 0 bases from V and 5 bases from J, with 14 bases between. The CDR3 is 15 amino acids. In germline, CDR1 is SGHRS, CDR2 YFSETQ. The CDR3 spells CASSLAGGNPETQYF. In DNA form, the CDR3 reads TGCGCCAGCAGCTTGGCAGGAGGAAACCCGGAGACCCAGTACTTC.

V and J are TRBV7-3 and TRBJ2-1; D unclear. CDR1 is SGHTA and CDR2 is FQGTGA in the germline V gene. The CDR3 is 11 residues long. Trimming took 5 bases from V and 8 from J, leaving 7 bases between them. CDR3 residues: CASSSGYEQFF. The CDR3 DNA is TGTGCCAGCAGCAGTGGCTATGAGCAGTTCTTC.

The chain is built from TRBV2 and TRBJ2-1; D may be TRBD2 (5 bases). The CDR3 runs to 14 residues. Per the germline V gene, CDR1 is SNHLY and CDR2 is FYNNEI. DNA of the CDR3: TGTGCAACTTCGGGCGGGCCGAGGAACAATGAGCAGTTCTTC. As protein: CATSGGPRNNEQFF.

The V gene is TRBV19, the J gene TRBJ1-3; D gene unclear. The germline V gene encodes CDR1 LNHDA and CDR2 SQIVND (reference sequence). The CDR3 is 15 residues long. V lost 7 bases and J lost 2, with 15 bases in between. The CDR3 protein is CASTQPQVAGNTIYF. CDR3 nucleotide sequence: TGTGCCAGTACCCAACCCCAGGTGGCTGGAAACACCATATATTTT.

The chain links TRBV10-1 to TRBJ2-1; 14 nucleotides match TRBD2. CDR1 WNHNN and CDR2 SYGVQD come from the germline V gene (reference sequence). V shed 3 bases, J shed 15 bases, and the junction held 7 bases outside the gene matches. The CDR3 covers 14 residues. The CDR3 protein is CASSDSGLAGVGFF. The CDR3, as DNA: TGCGCCAGCAGTGACTCGGGACTAGCGGGAGTAGGGTTCTTC.

The rearrangement links TRBV7-2 to TRBJ2-5, with D possibly being TRBD1 (5 bases). The length of the CDR3 is 15 residues. Germline V CDR1 and CDR2: SGHTA, FQGNSA. V dropped 1 base and J dropped 5 bases, with 14 bases sitting between them. The CDR3 DNA reads TGTGCCAGCAGCTTAGTTATGTTGGGGCCCGAGACCCAGTACTTC. Its protein product is CASSLVMLGPETQYF.

This sequence joins TRBV11-2 and TRBJ2-2; D is perhaps TRBD2 (6 bases). The CDR3 length is 17 residues. V lost 2 bases and J 6 bases, leaving 19 bases between the germline ends. Germline lookup yields CDR1 SGHAT and CDR2 FQNNGV. The CDR3 DNA reads TGTGCCAGCAGCTTATCGGGACCTTTGGAGGGCGCCGGGGAGCTGTTTTTT. It yields the protein CASSLSGPLEGAGELFF.

The chain is built from TRBV4-1 and TRBJ1-6; TRBD1 agrees at 9 bases. Germline CDR1 and CDR2: MGHRA and YSYEKL. V lost 5 bases to trimming and J lost 5 bases; unmatched junction nucleotides: 4. This CDR3 region has 15 residues. The CDR3 DNA sequence: TGCGCCAGCAGCTCGGACAGGGGTAATAATTCACCCCTCCACTTT. Amino acid sequence: CASSSDRGNNSPLHF.

The gene calls are TRBV28 and TRBJ1-1; D is unclear. Trimming removed 10 bases at V and 0 bases at J, with 12 bases between. The germline V gene has CDR1 MDHEN and CDR2 SYDVKM. CDR3 length: 13 amino acids. The CDR3 sequence: CATTGSMNTEAFF. The CDR3 DNA reads TGTGCCACAACCGGGTCCATGAACACTGAAGCTTTCTTT.

The chain recombines TRBV2 with TRBJ2-1; D perhaps matches TRBD2 (6 bases). The V end lost 3 bases, the J end lost 3 bases, and 12 bases lay between the germline ends. Germline lookup yields CDR1 SNHLY and CDR2 FYNNEI. The CDR3 covers 15 residues. Written as DNA, the CDR3 is TGTGCCAGCAGTGAGGAGGGGACCCTCTACAATGAGCAGTTCTTC. Protein product: CASSEEGTLYNEQFF.

The V call is TRBV6-1, the J call TRBJ1-5; D gene ambiguous. This CDR3 has 15 residues. Germline V CDR1 and CDR2: MNHNS, SASEGT. The V end lost 0 bases, the J end lost 5 bases, and 11 bases lay between the germline ends. The CDR3 DNA is TGTGCCAGCAGTGAAGCGGACGGGAGGGATCAGCCCCAGCATTTT. Translated: CASSEADGRDQPQHF.

The rearrangement links TRBV19 to TRBJ2-7; 8 bases match TRBD1. This CDR3 has 14 residues. With 6 bases clipped from V and 3 bases from J, the junction kept 7 bases outside the gene matches. The germline CDR1 and CDR2 sequences are LNHDA and SQIVND (reference sequence). The CDR3 is CASRAHRGNYEQYF. CDR3 nucleotides: TGTGCCAGTAGGGCCCACAGGGGGAACTACGAGCAGTACTTC.